The following is a T cell receptor (beta chain) sequence with its context. The antigen is not known. This sample stems from a study of T cell responses to AZD1222 COVID-19 vaccine. Findings of the study overall: White British ancestry dominated among donors, who included more females, and clonal diversity was possibly underestimated. Per reports, nearly half of all spike-specific TCRs target regions that are unmutated in variants. Among vaccine-associated CD4 TCRs, coverage spanned spike, with dominance at 160-218 and 743-854.

Repertoires were generated with immunoSEQ multiplex PCR, while TCRdb's copy carries only in-frame clones and drops some. The repertoire holds around 160,000 clones, with roughly four fifths as singletons. Sample: peripheral blood, taken on day 0 of MenACWY control vaccination. The source is an adult in good health.

The CDR3, as DNA: TGTGCCAGCAGTTCCGACAGCTCTGGGGCCAACGTCCTGACTTTC. It codes for CASSSDSSGANVLTF. This sequence joins TRBV6-5 and TRBJ2-6; D may be TRBD1 (5 bases). Germline V gene data show CDR1 as MNHEY and CDR2 as SVGAGI. This CDR3 contains 15 residues. Trimming took 4 bases from V and 0 from J, leaving 7 bases between them.